The 10 T cell receptor beta chains below come from one sample, sequenced in a study of shared clonotypes between healthy human individuals. The repertoire was sequenced with immunoSEQ multiplex PCR; TCRdb's copy has only in-frame clones and lacks some. The sample contains a few million clones, more than 80% of which appear only once. The specimen was naive CD4+ T cells from PBMCs. Subset given: CD45RA+ positively selected. All receptors come from a man in his late teens or twenties in good health. Some clones in this sample may be carry-over from other donors' samples.

The genes are TRBV4-2 and TRBJ1-4; TRBD1 matches at 7 bases. Germline CDR1 reads LGHNA; CDR2 reads YNFKEQ. V trimming: 3 bases; J trimming: 8 bases; junction bases outside the gene matches: 9. The CDR3 length is 15 residues. CDR3 in amino acids: CASSQDRQGGEKLFF. CDR3 coding DNA: TGTGCCAGCAGCCAGGATAGACAGGGAGGCGAAAAACTGTTTTTT.

The chain couples TRBV5-1 to TRBJ2-3; D is tentatively TRBD1 or TRBD2 (6 bases each). CDR1 and CDR2 (germline): SGHRS, YFSETQ. V shed 1 base and J shed 3 bases, with 15 bases lying between them. CDR3 length: 16 residues. The CDR3 loop is CASSLTGTGRTDTQYF. CDR3 sequence (DNA): TGCGCCAGCAGCTTGACAGGGACTGGTAGAACAGATACGCAGTATTTT.

The chain is built from TRBV2 and TRBJ2-7, with 8 bases identical to TRBD2. V dropped 11 bases and J dropped 4; count of bases not matched to a gene: 22. This CDR3 spans 17 amino acids. The germline gives CDR1 SNHLY, CDR2 FYNNEI. CDR3 region: CAAGGAAVGNKRYEQYF. In DNA form, the CDR3 reads TGTGCCGCCGGGGGGGCGGCCGTCGGGAATAAGCGTTACGAGCAGTACTTC.

The rearrangement uses TRBV6-1 and TRBJ2-5; D could derive from TRBD1 or TRBD2 (5 bases each). Trimming took 7 bases from V and 5 from J, leaving 17 bases between them. CDR1 is MNHNS, CDR2 SASEGT, per germline. The CDR3 sequence is 14 residues long. The CDR3 sequence is CASTKGPSGETQYF. The CDR3 region has the DNA TGTGCCAGCACCAAGGGACCATCAGGCGAGACCCAGTACTTC.

The J gene is TRBJ2-5, the V gene TRBV5-1, with D perhaps TRBD1 or TRBD2 (5 bases each). This CDR3 is 16 amino acids long. Trimming pared 4 bases from V and 9 bases from J, leaving 25 bases between. The germline CDR1 and CDR2 sequences are SGHRS and YFSETQ. CDR3 in DNA: TGCGCCAGCAGCGAATACGGGACCGGGACCCCATCGGCCCAGTACTTC. As protein: CASSEYGTGTPSAQYF.

The chain carries TRBV4-3 and TRBJ2-3; D gene ambiguous. Germline V gene sequence: CDR1 LGHNA, CDR2 YSLEER. V lost 0 bases and J 2 bases, leaving 9 bases between the germline ends. This CDR3 region has 15 residues. In nucleotides, the CDR3 is TGCGCCAGCAGCCAAGAGAGTTCTTCCACAGATACGCAGTATTTT. Its translation is CASSQESSSTDTQYF.

The chain joins TRBV29-1 to TRBJ1-2; D is undetermined. CDR1 and CDR2 from the germline V gene are SQVTM and ANQGSEA. Trimming shortened V by 6 bases and J by 6 bases, and 14 bases separated the two germline ends. The CDR3 spans 12 residues. CDR3: CSVHRAGDGYTF. The DNA for the CDR3 is TGCAGCGTGCACCGGGCAGGCGATGGCTACACCTTC.

The rearrangement joins TRBV2 to TRBJ2-3; 11 bases match TRBD1. The junction had 3 bases not matched to a gene; V was cut back by 5 bases and J by 2 bases. CDR1 is SNHLY, CDR2 FYNNEI, per germline. The length of the CDR3 is 15 residues. The CDR3 DNA reads TGTGCCAGCAGTTTGGGACAGGGGGACACAGATACGCAGTATTTT. As protein: CASSLGQGDTDTQYF.

V usage is TRBV11-2 and J usage is TRBJ2-7; no reliable D call. Trimming left V 1 base short and J 3 bases short, with 13 bases between. The CDR3 length is 15 residues. The V gene's germline CDR1 is SGHAT and CDR2 FQNNGV. CDR3 region: CASSLARAGFYEQYF. The DNA of the CDR3 is TGTGCCAGCAGCTTAGCCCGGGCTGGATTCTACGAGCAGTACTTC.

This chain uses TRBV5-6 with TRBJ2-3; D gene ambiguous. The V end was cut by 4 bases, the J end by 8 bases, with 11 bases between. CDR1 is SGHDT, CDR2 YYEEEE, per germline. The CDR3 sequence is 12 residues long. The CDR3 spells CASSPGVGTQYF. The DNA of the CDR3 is TGTGCCAGCAGCCCGGGCGTCGGTACGCAGTATTTT.